The 20 T cell receptor beta chains in this list originate from one sample, sequenced in a study of glioma-infiltrating T cells. The iRepertoire nested amplicon-rescue multiplex PCR amplified TCR alpha and beta CDR3s from RNA. TCRdb recomputed calls from the multiplex PCR reads with MiXCR, one row per CDR3 protein. This sample has around 130,000 distinct CDR3 sequences, with 24% found just once. Sequencing used glioma tissue, nonneoplastic brain tissue, or PBMCs (not recorded which). The receptor source for this set is a human donor with low-grade glioma or glioblastoma, undergoing nonglioma brain surgery, or in good health (not recorded which).

As concerns this clonotype: An end of the junction does not agree with germline; a read error may underlie this. J is TRBJ1-3 and V is TRBV24-1; D perhaps matches TRBD1 (6 bases). There are 16 residues in the CDR3. Germline V lookup: CDR1 KGHDR, CDR2 SFDVKD. The CDR3 region is CTTSDADRTSGNTIYF. The CDR3, as DNA: TGTACCACCAGTGATGCCGACAGGACCTCTGGAAACACCATATATTTT.

This clonotype was found many times. The rearrangement uses TRBV27 and TRBJ2-5; tentative D call: TRBD1 (7 bases). Trimming took off 7 bases at V and 1 base at J, with 25 bases between the two ends. This CDR3 region has 18 residues. The V gene's germline CDR1 is MNHEY and CDR2 SMNVEV (reference sequence). The CDR3 region has the DNA TGTGCCAGCAAGAACCTAGTTGTAGCCCAGGGGGGCCAAGAGACCCAGTACTTC. It codes for CASKNLVVAQGGQETQYF.

This clonotype was observed a few times. V gene TRBV7-2 combines with J gene TRBJ1-2, with D perhaps TRBD1 (6 bases). V lost 5 bases, J lost 8 bases, and 18 bases lay in between. CDR3 length: 14 amino acids. Germline-derived CDR1 and CDR2 are SGHTA and FQGNSA. CDR3 nucleotide sequence: TGTGCCAGCAGCCTATGGGGGGGGGCCACGGGCTACACCTTC. Its protein product is CASSLWGGATGYTF.

This chain joins TRBV29-1 and TRBJ1-3; D perhaps matches TRBD1 (6 bases). The CDR3 extends over 10 amino acids. Trimming removed 7 bases at V and 7 bases at J, with 8 bases between. The germline CDR1 and CDR2 sequences are SQVTM and ANQGSEA. DNA of the CDR3: TGCAGCGCACAGGGTAACACCATATATTTT. Translation: CSAQGNTIYF.

This clonotype came up a few times. The chain uses TRBV4-2 and TRBJ1-1; no definite D call. Germline V gene lookup returns CDR1 LGHNA and CDR2 YNFKEQ. Trimming took 3 bases from V and 0 from J, leaving 11 bases between them. The CDR3 has 15 amino acids. The CDR3 region is CASSQDGYMNTEAFF. In DNA, the CDR3 is TGTGCCAGCAGCCAGGACGGATACATGAACACTGAAGCTTTCTTT.

The chain combines TRBV12-3 or TRBV12-4 with TRBJ2-6; no firm D call. The CDR3 covers 15 residues. V was cut by 7 bases and J by 4 bases, with 14 bases left in between. The CDR3 sequence: CASTPTGAGANVLTF. CDR3 nucleotide sequence: TGTGCCAGCACCCCGACGGGCGCCGGGGCCAACGTCCTGACTTTC.

The V call is TRBV2, the J call TRBJ1-1, with a possible D match to TRBD1 (6 bases). Germline V gene sequence: CDR1 SNHLY, CDR2 FYNNEI. The CDR3 consists of 15 residues. Between the trimmed V and J ends, which lost 7 bases and 0 bases, there was a span of 15 bases. DNA of the CDR3: TGTGCCAGCACCAAACAGGACAGCCTGAACACTGAAGCTTTCTTT. Its protein product is CASTKQDSLNTEAFF.

At least ten counts were recorded for this clonotype. The chain carries TRBV3-1 and TRBJ1-2, with D uncertain. Germline CDR1 and CDR2: LGHDT and YNNKEL (reference sequence). This CDR3 comprises 17 residues. Trimming removed 0 bases at V and 6 bases at J, with 20 bases between. The DNA of the CDR3 is TGTGCCAGCAGCCAAGATGATTGGAGGGTCTCTTCGAATGGCTACACCTTC. Protein: CASSQDDWRVSSNGYTF.

Comments on this clonotype: A much larger clone differs by one base, so this may be a read error. The CDR3 sequence is CATSPRRGSGEQYV. The DNA for the CDR3 is TGTGCCACCAGTCCCCGCAGGGGCTCCGGCGAGCAGTACGTC. The J gene is TRBJ2-7, the V gene TRBV27, with D perhaps TRBD1 (6 bases). The CDR3 length is 14 residues. Germline lookup yields CDR1 MNHEY and CDR2 SMNVEV (reference sequence).

J is TRBJ1-5 and V is TRBV29-1; D unclear. CDR1 SQVTM and CDR2 ANQGSEA come from the germline V gene. The CDR3 consists of 13 residues. V was pared by 2 bases and J by 6 bases, with 11 bases between. In DNA form, the CDR3 reads TGCAGCGTTGAACCGGAGGTCGGTCAGCCCCAGCATTTT. This sequence encodes CSVEPEVGQPQHF.

V is TRBV19 and J is TRBJ2-3, with D perhaps TRBD2 (5 bases). Germline V gene sequence: CDR1 LNHDA, CDR2 SQIVND (reference sequence). The CDR3 spans 16 residues. Trimming removed 3 bases from V and 4 bases from J, with 17 bases in between. CDR3 protein: CASSIDQGRPPDTQYF. DNA for the CDR3: TGTGCCAGTAGTATCGATCAAGGGAGACCTCCAGATACGCAGTATTTT.

There are a few counts of this clonotype. The J gene is TRBJ2-7, the V gene TRBV4-1; TRBD2 agrees at 12 bases. CDR1 and CDR2 (germline): MGHRA, YSYEKL. The V and J ends lost 4 bases and 2 bases, in that order; junction bases with no gene match: 3. CDR3 length: 15 amino acids. CDR3 residues: CASSPTSGGPYEQYV. CDR3 sequence (DNA): TGCGCCAGCAGCCCGACTAGCGGGGGACCCTACGAGCAGTACGTC.

The CDR3 DNA is TGCAGTGCTAGAGATCTCCACATCGAGCAGTACGTC. This translates into CSARDLHIEQYV. The chain recombines TRBV20-1 with TRBJ2-7; D is undetermined. Germline CDR1 is DFQATT and CDR2 is SNEGSKA (reference sequence). This CDR3 spans 12 amino acids. V was shortened by 0 bases and J by 6 bases, with 9 bases between the two germline ends.

Points on this clonotype: A read error is possible here, since a much larger clone lies one base away. The rearrangement uses TRBV6-5 and TRBJ1-2, with 10 bases that match TRBD1. The CDR3 covers 15 residues. Per the germline V gene, CDR1 is MNHEY and CDR2 is SVGAGI. The CDR3: CASGYRDRGRSGYTF. The CDR3 DNA follows: TGTGCCAGCGGTTACAGAGACAGGGGGCGGAGTGGCTACACCTTC.

The V and J genes are TRBV6-2 or TRBV6-3 and TRBJ2-7; 7 nucleotides align to TRBD1. Germline CDR1 MNHEY, CDR2 SVGEGT. This CDR3 region has 14 residues. The CDR3 DNA sequence: TGTGCCGGCAGTAGCCGGGACAGATCCTACGAGCAGTACGTC. It specifies CAGSSRDRSYEQYV.

In this sample, this clonotype turned up a few times. The chain links TRBV6-1 to TRBJ2-5, with 8 bases fitting TRBD2. Trimming removed 5 bases from V and 2 bases from J; junction bases left unmatched: 10. The CDR3 runs to 16 residues. Germline V gives CDR1 MNHNS, CDR2 SASEGT. In DNA form, the CDR3 reads TGTGCCAGCAGTTTATTTGCGGGGGGCCAACAAGAGACCCAGTACTTC. It specifies CASSLFAGGQQETQYF.

This clonotype came up once. A much larger clone is a single base away; this may be a read error. Here the CDR3 reads CARSDSGQNTEAFF. CDR3 DNA sequence: TGTGCCAGAAGTGATTCGGGGCAGAACACTGAAGCTTTCTTT. J is TRBJ1-1 and V is TRBV6-5; a weak D match, TRBD1 (5 bases). CDR3 size: 14 residues. With 9 bases removed from V and 1 base from J, the gap between germline ends came to 15 bases. Germline loops: CDR1 MNHEY, CDR2 SVGAGI.

The chain combines TRBV11-2 with TRBJ2-7; the match to TRBD1 covers 9 bases. Trimming took 1 base from V and 3 from J; bases not matched to a gene: 1. This CDR3 is built from 14 residues. From germline, CDR1 is SGHAT and CDR2 FQNNGV. CDR3 coding DNA: TGTGCCAGCAGCTTAGTGGACAGGGGCTACGAGCAGTACGTC. It codes for CASSLVDRGYEQYV.

The rearrangement uses TRBV20-1 and TRBJ2-1; D is unclear. CDR1 is DFQATT, CDR2 SNEGSKA, per germline (reference sequence). The CDR3 runs to 16 residues. V shed 0 bases and J shed 2 bases, with 14 bases lying between them. The CDR3 reads CSARDTGGPTYNEQFF. The DNA for the CDR3 is TGCAGTGCTAGAGATACCGGCGGACCTACCTACAATGAGCAGTTCTTC.

The table lists this clonotype with a few counts. J is TRBJ2-2 and V is TRBV7-6, with 9 bases matching TRBD1. This CDR3 comprises 15 residues. The germline CDR1 and CDR2 sequences are SGHVS and FNYEAQ. V lost 5 bases to trimming and J lost 7 bases; unmatched junction nucleotides: 8. This chain's CDR3 is CASSPGQGQDGELFF. For the CDR3, the DNA is TGTGCCAGCAGCCCCGGACAGGGGCAGGACGGGGAGCTGTTTTTT.